The T cell receptor (beta chain) described here comes from a study of CD4 T cells in relation to SARS-CoV-2 and coronaviruses. Overall study context: Negative control cultures got HIV-1 Nef peptides or no peptide.

The ends lost 3 bases at V and 3 bases at J; junction bases unmatched: 1. The CDR3 covers 14 residues. Germline V gene data show CDR1 as SGHTA and CDR2 as FQGNSA. CD4+ T cells from unexposed donors were obtained before the COVID-19 pandemic (2011-2018). The cells were cultured for about ten days before CD4+ T cells were isolated. Approximately 1.9 million PBMCs per well were cultured with about 9.4 IU/ml IL-2. TCRdb's copy holds only in-frame clones and misses some; the assay was immunoSEQ multiplex PCR. Found here are 20,000 to 30,000 clones, roughly 76% of them singletons; the top ten hold roughly a tenth. Whole-study findings and limits: Approximately 65% of donors had memory CD4+ clonotypes crossrecognizing SARS-CoV-2 and common cold coronavirus spike.

As regards this clone: The antigen is unknown.

The receptor was isolated from a human donor in good health. What was sequenced was CD4+ T cells from PBMCs, cultured in vitro. J is TRBJ2-3 and V is TRBV7-2, with 9 bases matching TRBD2. The CDR3 region has the DNA TGTGCCAGCAGCTTGGGACTAGCTACAGATACGCAGTATTTT. Protein sequence: CASSLGLATDTQYF.